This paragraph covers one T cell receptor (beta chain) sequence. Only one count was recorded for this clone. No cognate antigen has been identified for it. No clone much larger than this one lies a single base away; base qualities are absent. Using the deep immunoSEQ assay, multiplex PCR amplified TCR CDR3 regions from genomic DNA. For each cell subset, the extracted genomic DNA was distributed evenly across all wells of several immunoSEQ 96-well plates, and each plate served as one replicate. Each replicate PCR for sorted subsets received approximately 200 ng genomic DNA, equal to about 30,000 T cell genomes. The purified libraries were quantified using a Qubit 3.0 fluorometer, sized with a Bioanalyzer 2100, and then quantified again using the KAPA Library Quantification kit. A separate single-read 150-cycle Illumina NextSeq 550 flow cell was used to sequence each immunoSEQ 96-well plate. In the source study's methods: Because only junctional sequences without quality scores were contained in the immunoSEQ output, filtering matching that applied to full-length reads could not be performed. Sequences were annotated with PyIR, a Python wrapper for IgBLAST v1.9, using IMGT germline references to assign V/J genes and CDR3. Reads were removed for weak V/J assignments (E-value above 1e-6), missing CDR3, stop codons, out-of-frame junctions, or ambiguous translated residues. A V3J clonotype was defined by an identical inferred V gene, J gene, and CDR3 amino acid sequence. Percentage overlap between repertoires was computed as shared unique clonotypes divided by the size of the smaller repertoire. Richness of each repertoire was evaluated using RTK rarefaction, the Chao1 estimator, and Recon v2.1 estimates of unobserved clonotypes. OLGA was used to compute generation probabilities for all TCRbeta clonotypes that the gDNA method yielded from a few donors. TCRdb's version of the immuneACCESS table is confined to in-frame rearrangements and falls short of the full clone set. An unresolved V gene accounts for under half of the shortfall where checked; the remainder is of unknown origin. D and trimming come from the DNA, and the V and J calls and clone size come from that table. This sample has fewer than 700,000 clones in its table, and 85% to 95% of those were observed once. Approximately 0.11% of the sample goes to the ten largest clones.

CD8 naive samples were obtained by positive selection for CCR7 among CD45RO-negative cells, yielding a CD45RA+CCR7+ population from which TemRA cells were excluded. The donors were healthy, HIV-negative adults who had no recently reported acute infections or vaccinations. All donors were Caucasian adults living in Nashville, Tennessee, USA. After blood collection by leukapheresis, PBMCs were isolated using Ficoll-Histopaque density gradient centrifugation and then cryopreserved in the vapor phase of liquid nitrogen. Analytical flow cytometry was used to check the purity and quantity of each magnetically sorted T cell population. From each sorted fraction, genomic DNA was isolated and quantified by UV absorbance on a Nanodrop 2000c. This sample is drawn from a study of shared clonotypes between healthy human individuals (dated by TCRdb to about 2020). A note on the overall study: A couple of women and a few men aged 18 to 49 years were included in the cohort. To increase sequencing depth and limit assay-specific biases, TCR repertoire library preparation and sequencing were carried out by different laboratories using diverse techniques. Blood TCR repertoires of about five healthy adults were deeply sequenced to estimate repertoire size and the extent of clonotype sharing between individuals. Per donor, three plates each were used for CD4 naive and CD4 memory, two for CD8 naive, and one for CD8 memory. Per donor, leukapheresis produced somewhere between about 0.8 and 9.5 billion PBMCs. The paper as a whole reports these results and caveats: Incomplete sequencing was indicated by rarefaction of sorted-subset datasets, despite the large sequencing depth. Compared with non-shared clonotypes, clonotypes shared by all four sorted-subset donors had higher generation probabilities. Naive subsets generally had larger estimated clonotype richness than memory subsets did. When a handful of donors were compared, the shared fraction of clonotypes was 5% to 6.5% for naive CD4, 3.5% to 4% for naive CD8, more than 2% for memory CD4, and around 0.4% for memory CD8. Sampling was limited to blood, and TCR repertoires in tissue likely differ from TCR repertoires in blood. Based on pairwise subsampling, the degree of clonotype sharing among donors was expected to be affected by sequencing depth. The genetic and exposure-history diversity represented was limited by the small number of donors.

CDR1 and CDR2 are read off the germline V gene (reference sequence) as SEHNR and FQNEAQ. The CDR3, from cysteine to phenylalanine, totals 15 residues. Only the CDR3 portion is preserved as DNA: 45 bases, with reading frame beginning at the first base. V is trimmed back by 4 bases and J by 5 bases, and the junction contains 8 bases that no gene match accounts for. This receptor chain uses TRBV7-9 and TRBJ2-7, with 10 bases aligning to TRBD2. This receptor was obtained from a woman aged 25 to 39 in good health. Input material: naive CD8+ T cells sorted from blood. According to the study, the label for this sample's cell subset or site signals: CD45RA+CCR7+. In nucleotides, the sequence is TGTGCCAGCAGCTCGGCTAGCGGGAGTGTACACGAGCAGTACTTC. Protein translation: CASSSASGSVHEQYF.